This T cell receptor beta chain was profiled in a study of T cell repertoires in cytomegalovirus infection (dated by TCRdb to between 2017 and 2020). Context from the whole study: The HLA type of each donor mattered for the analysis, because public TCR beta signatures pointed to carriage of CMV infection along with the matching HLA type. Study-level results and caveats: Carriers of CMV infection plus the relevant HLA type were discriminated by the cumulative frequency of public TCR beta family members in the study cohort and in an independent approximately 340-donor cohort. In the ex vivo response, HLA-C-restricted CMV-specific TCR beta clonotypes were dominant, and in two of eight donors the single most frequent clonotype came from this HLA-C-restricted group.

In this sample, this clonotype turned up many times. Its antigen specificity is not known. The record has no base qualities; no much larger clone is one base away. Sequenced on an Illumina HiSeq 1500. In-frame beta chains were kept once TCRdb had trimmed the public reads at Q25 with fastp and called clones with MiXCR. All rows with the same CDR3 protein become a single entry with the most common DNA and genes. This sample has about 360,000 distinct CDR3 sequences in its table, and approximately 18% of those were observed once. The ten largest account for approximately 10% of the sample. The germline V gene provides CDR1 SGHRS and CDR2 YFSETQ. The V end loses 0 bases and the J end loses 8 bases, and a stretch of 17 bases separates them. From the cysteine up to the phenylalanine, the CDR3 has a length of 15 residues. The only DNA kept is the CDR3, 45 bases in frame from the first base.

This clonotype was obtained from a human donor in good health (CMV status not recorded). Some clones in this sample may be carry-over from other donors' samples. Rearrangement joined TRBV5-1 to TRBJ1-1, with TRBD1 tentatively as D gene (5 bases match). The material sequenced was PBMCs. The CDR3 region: CASSLALGPGTEAFF. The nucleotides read TGCGCCAGCAGCTTGGCCCTTGGGCCAGGGACCGAAGCTTTCTTT.